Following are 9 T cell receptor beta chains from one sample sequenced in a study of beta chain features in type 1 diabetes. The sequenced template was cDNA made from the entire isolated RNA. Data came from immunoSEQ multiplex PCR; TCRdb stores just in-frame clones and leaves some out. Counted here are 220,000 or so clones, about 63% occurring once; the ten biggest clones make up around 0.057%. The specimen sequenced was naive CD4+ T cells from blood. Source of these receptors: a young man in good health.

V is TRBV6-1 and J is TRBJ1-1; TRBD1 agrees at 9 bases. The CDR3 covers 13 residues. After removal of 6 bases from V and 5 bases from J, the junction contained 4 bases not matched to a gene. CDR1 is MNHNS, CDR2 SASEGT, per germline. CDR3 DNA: TGTGCCAGCAGGACAGGGGGAAGGACTGAAGCTTTCTTT. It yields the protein CASRTGGRTEAFF.

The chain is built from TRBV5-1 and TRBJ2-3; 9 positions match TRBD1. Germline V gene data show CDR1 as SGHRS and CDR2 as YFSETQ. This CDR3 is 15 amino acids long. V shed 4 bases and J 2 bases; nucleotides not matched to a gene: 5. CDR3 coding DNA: TGCGCCAGCAGCCCGGGACAGGGAATCACAGATACGCAGTATTTT. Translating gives CASSPGQGITDTQYF.

This CDR3 reads CASSLVAPPAGYTF. Written as DNA, the CDR3 is TGTGCCAGCAGCTTAGTGGCACCTCCAGCGGGCTACACCTTC. This rearrangement joins TRBV7-9 to TRBJ1-2; D call uncertain. Trimming took off 1 base at V and 8 bases at J, with 14 bases between the two ends. Germline CDR1 SEHNR, CDR2 FQNEAQ (reference sequence). The CDR3 covers 14 residues.

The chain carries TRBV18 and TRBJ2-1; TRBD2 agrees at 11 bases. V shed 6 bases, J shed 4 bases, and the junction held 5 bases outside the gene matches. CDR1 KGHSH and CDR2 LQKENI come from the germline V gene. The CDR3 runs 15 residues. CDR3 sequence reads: CASSQTSGEYNEQFF. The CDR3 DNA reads TGTGCCAGCTCTCAGACTAGCGGGGAATACAATGAGCAGTTCTTC.

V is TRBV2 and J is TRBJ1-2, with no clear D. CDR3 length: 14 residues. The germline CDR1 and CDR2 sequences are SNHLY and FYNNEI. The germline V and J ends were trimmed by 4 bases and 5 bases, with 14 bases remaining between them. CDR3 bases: TGTGCCAGCAGTGGGCAAGGCGGCTATTATGGCTACACCTTC. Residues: CASSGQGGYYGYTF.

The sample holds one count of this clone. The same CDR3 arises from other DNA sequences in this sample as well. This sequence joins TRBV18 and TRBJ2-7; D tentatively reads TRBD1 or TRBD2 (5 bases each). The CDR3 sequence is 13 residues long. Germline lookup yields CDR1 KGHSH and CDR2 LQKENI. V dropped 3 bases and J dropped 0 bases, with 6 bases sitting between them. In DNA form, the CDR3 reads TGTGCCAGCTCACCGGGGACCTCCTACGAGCAGTACTTC. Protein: CASSPGTSYEQYF.

The CDR3, as DNA: TGTGCCAGCAGGACTCTAACAGATACGCAGTATTTT. Protein sequence: CASRTLTDTQYF. This chain uses TRBV7-2 with TRBJ2-3; D uncertain. Germline CDR1 reads SGHTA; CDR2 reads FQGNSA. V was shortened by 6 bases and J by 3 bases, with 7 bases between the two germline ends. The CDR3 is 12 amino acids.

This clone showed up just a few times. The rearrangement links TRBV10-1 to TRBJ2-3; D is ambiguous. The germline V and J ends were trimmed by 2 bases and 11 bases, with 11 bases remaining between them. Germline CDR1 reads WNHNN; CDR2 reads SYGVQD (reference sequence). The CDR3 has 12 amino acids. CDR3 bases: TGCGCCAGCAGTGAGGGGCAGGCAAAGCAGTATTTT. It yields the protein CASSEGQAKQYF.

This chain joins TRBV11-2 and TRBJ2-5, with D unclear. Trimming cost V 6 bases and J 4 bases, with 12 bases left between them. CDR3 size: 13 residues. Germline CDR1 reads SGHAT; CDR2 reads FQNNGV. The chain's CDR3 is CASRIWSRETQYF. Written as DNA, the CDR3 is TGTGCCAGCAGAATTTGGTCGCGAGAGACCCAGTACTTC.